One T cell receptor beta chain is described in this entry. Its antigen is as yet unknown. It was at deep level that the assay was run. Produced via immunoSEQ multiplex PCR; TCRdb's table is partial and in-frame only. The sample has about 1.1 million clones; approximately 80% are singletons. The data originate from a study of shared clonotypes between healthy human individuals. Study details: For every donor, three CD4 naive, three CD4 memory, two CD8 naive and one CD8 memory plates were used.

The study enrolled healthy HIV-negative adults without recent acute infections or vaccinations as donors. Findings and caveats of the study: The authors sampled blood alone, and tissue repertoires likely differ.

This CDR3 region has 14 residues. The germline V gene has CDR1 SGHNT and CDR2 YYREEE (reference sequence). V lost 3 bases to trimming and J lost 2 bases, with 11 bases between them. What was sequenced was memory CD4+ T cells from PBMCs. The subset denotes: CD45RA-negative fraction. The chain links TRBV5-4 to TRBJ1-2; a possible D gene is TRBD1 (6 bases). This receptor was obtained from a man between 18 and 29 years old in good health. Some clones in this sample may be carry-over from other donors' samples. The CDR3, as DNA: TGTGCCAGCAGCTCGGGACAACAAAACTATGGCTACACCTTC. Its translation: CASSSGQQNYGYTF.